Listed here are 12 T cell receptor beta chains from one sample, sequenced in a study of siplizumab effects on memory and regulatory T cells. The repertoire was sequenced with immunoSEQ multiplex PCR; TCRdb's copy has only in-frame clones and lacks some. This table has roughly 100,000 clones, 85% to 95% appearing once. The sample was CD4+ T cells sorted from blood. Source of these receptors: a human donor in good health.

This rearrangement joins TRBV19 to TRBJ1-2; 10 nucleotides align to TRBD1. Germline V gene lookup returns CDR1 LNHDA and CDR2 SQIVND (reference sequence). V gave up 9 bases and J gave up 5 bases; unmatched junction bases: 15. The CDR3 totals 16 residues. CDR3 residues: CASEDRGTTRPYGYTF. The DNA of the CDR3 is TGTGCCAGCGAGGACAGGGGGACGACCAGGCCGTATGGCTACACCTTC. The full variable domain, in which reference TRBV19 and TRBJ1-2 provide the parts outside the CDR3, is DGGITQSPKYLFRKEGQNVTLSCEQNLNHDAMYWYRQDPGQGLRLIYYSQIVNDFQKGDIAEGYSVSREKKESFPLTVTSAQKNPTAFYLCASEDRGTTRPYGYTFGSGTRLTVV.

The chain is built from TRBV2 and TRBJ2-7; 7 positions match TRBD2. The V and J ends lost 7 bases and 2 bases, in that order; junction bases with no gene match: 11. The CDR3 has 15 residues. Germline CDR1 is SNHLY and CDR2 is FYNNEI. The CDR3 nucleotides are TGTGCCAGCAACACGATGGCTAGCGGTACCTACGAGCAGTACTTC. It translates to CASNTMASGTYEQYF.

Concerning this clone itself: Other DNA sequences in this sample translate to the same CDR3. The V and J genes are TRBV5-1 and TRBJ2-5; TRBD2 aligns across 16 bases. Germline-derived CDR1 and CDR2 are SGHRS and YFSETQ. This CDR3 is 17 amino acids long. J was trimmed by 1 base and V by 4 bases; bases with no gene match: 4. Here the CDR3 DNA reads TGCGCCAGCAGCCCGGGACTAGCGGGGGGGCCCCAAGAGACCCAGTACTTC. It specifies CASSPGLAGGPQETQYF.

Note on this clone: A read error may produce the germline difference seen at one junction end. J is TRBJ1-5 and V is TRBV19; D is uncertain. This CDR3 has 14 residues. CDR1 and CDR2 (germline): LNHDA, SQIVND (reference sequence). The CDR3 coding sequence is TGTGCCAGTAGGATAGGACGGTACAATCAGCCCCAGCATTTT. It codes for CASRIGRYNQPQHF.

The chain combines TRBV4-1 with TRBJ2-5; TRBD2 is a possible D gene (5 bases). The J call is in doubt because the DNA end fits TRBJ2-7 better. The CDR3 sequence is 15 residues long. Germline-derived CDR1 and CDR2 are MGHRA and YSYEKL. The DNA for the CDR3 is TGCGCCAGCAGCCAAGATCCCTACGGGAAATACGAGCAGTACTTC. Protein sequence: CASSQDPYGKYEQYF.

The CDR3 loop reads CASSVPGGGSADTQYF. The CDR3 coding sequence is TGTGCCAGCAGCGTCCCTGGGGGCGGGAGCGCAGATACGCAGTATTTT. J is TRBJ2-3 and V is TRBV9, with a possible D match to TRBD2 (7 bases). The CDR3 covers 16 residues. The germline V and J ends were trimmed by 2 bases and 4 bases, with 17 bases remaining between them. CDR1 is SGDLS and CDR2 is YYNGEE in the germline V gene.

This clone turned up a few times. The V call is TRBV7-9, the J call TRBJ1-5; 10 bases line up with TRBD1. The CDR3 loop spans 15 amino acids. CDR1 and CDR2 (germline): SEHNR, FQNEAQ (reference sequence). Germline trimming cut 5 bases from V and 2 bases from J; bases unmatched to any gene: 3. CDR3 amino acids: CASSRTGGGNQPQHF. The CDR3 nucleotides read TGTGCCAGCAGCCGGACAGGGGGTGGCAATCAGCCCCAGCATTTT.

This clone appeared a single time. The J gene is TRBJ2-3, the V gene TRBV18; tentatively, D is TRBD2 (5 bases). This CDR3 contains 15 residues. V was shortened by 2 bases and J by 5 bases, with 14 bases between the two germline ends. Germline assignment: CDR1 KGHSH and CDR2 LQKENI. CDR3 protein: CASSPALGSRDTQYF. CDR3 DNA: TGTGCCAGCTCACCAGCGCTAGGGAGTAGAGATACGCAGTATTTT.

The chain uses TRBV30 and TRBJ2-7; D uncertain. The CDR3 extends over 12 amino acids. The V gene lost 0 bases and the J gene lost 4 bases, with 7 bases spanning the gap. Germline CDR1 is GTSNPN and CDR2 is SVGIG (reference sequence). CDR3 sequence reads: CAWSVLDYEQYF. The DNA for the CDR3 is TGTGCCTGGAGTGTACTGGATTACGAGCAGTACTTC.

The gene calls are TRBV4-1 and TRBJ2-5; 8 bases are shared with TRBD2. Germline V lookup: CDR1 MGHRA, CDR2 YSYEKL. Trimming at V came to 2 bases and at J to 5 bases, leaving 4 bases not matched to a gene. The CDR3 consists of 14 residues. Written as DNA, the CDR3 is TGCGCCAGCAGCCAAAGAGGCGGGGGGGAGACCCAGTACTTC. This encodes CASSQRGGGETQYF.

The chain couples TRBV19 to TRBJ1-2, with no clear D. This CDR3 is 16 amino acids long. CDR1 LNHDA and CDR2 SQIVND come from the germline V gene (reference sequence). Trimming took off 0 bases at V and 4 bases at J, with 15 bases between the two ends. CDR3 amino acids: CASSIDPGPSSYGYTF. CDR3 DNA: TGTGCCAGTAGTATAGATCCCGGACCATCTAGCTATGGCTACACCTTC.

This clone showed up just once. This chain joins TRBV29-1 and TRBJ2-2, with D perhaps TRBD1 (6 bases). Germline CDR1 SQVTM, CDR2 ANQGSEA. The germline V and J ends were trimmed by 3 bases and 1 base, with 6 bases remaining between them. The CDR3 is 13 amino acids. Here the CDR3 reads CSVDRGNTGELFF. CDR3 bases: TGCAGCGTTGACAGGGGGAACACCGGGGAGCTGTTTTTT.